Following are 17 T cell receptor beta chains from one sample sequenced in a study of OX40 agonist ivuxolimab in advanced cancers. Profiled with immunoSEQ multiplex PCR; TCRdb holds only in-frame clones, not every one. The sample includes around 70,000 clones, less than 90% of them seen just once. The sequences come from CD4+ or CD8+ T cells sorted from blood, collected in a trial of the OX40 agonist ivuxolimab. These receptors all come from an adult with an advanced solid tumor such as melanoma, head and neck, liver or kidney cancer.

The chain uses TRBV7-9 and TRBJ2-7, with 7 bases lining up with TRBD1. This CDR3 region has 13 residues. Germline loops: CDR1 SEHNR, CDR2 FQNEAQ (reference sequence). V dropped 5 bases and J dropped 4; count of bases not matched to a gene: 5. The CDR3 is CASSVDRSYEQYF. The CDR3 DNA sequence: TGTGCCAGCAGCGTGGACAGGAGTTACGAGCAGTACTTC.

This clone was picked up a small number of times. This sequence joins TRBV20-1 and TRBJ1-4, with unresolved D. Germline CDR1 DFQATT, CDR2 SNEGSKA (reference sequence). Trimming shortened V by 6 bases and J by 8 bases, and 10 bases separated the two germline ends. CDR3 length: 11 amino acids. CDR3 sequence reads: CSAPFGEKLFF. Here the CDR3 DNA reads TGCAGTGCCCCGTTCGGGGAAAAACTGTTTTTT.

A single count supports this clone. The V gene is TRBV6-1, the J gene TRBJ2-5; 10 nucleotides align to TRBD2. CDR3 length: 16 amino acids. V lost 3 bases, J lost 9 bases, and 13 bases stayed unmatched. The germline CDR1 and CDR2 sequences are MNHNS and SASEGT. CDR3 region: CASSERAASGSRAQYF. In DNA, the CDR3 is TGTGCCAGCAGTGAGCGAGCGGCTAGCGGGAGTAGGGCCCAGTACTTC.

The chain carries TRBV7-9 and TRBJ2-7; 10 bases agree with TRBD2. The trim removed 2 bases at V and 0 bases at J, leaving 4 bases unmatched. The germline V gene encodes CDR1 SEHNR and CDR2 FQNEAQ (reference sequence). The CDR3 extends over 16 amino acids. CDR3 bases: TGTGCCAGCAGCTTAAGGACTAGCGGAAGCTCCTACGAGCAGTACTTC. It encodes CASSLRTSGSSYEQYF.

This chain uses TRBV7-6 with TRBJ2-1; tentative D call: TRBD1 (6 bases). CDR3 length: 16 amino acids. Germline CDR1 SGHVS, CDR2 FNYEAQ. The V and J ends lost 1 base and 6 bases respectively, with 16 bases between them. The CDR3 sequence is CASSLVLPGATNEQFF. DNA for the CDR3: TGTGCCAGCAGCTTAGTTCTTCCAGGGGCAACCAATGAGCAGTTCTTC.

The V and J genes are TRBV7-3 and TRBJ2-1; possibly TRBD1 or TRBD2 for D (5 bases each). The CDR3 contains 17 residues. V gave up 5 bases and J gave up 7 bases, with 24 bases separating them. From germline, CDR1 is SGHTA and CDR2 FQGTGA. The CDR3 is CASSAHGQNRRGNEQFF. Here the CDR3 DNA reads TGTGCCAGCAGCGCCCACGGACAAAACCGACGAGGGAATGAGCAGTTCTTC.

This CDR3 reads CASSSPMTHESYNEQFF. CDR3 DNA sequence: TGTGCCAGCAGCTCGCCCATGACTCACGAATCCTACAATGAGCAGTTCTTC. This chain connects TRBV12-1 to TRBJ2-1; the DNA was not used to check the table's D call, TRBD2. TRBV12-1 is labeled a pseudogene. This CDR3 region has 17 residues.

This chain joins TRBV28 and TRBJ2-3, with D unresolved. With 3 bases removed from V and 4 bases from J, the gap between germline ends came to 5 bases. Germline V lookup: CDR1 MDHEN, CDR2 SYDVKM. The CDR3 totals 12 residues. CDR3 in DNA: TGTGCCAGCAGTTTGGATTCAGATACGCAGTATTTT. Protein product: CASSLDSDTQYF. Looking up the rest from reference TRBV28 and TRBJ2-3 gives the full variable domain: DVKVTQSSRYLVKRTGEKVFLECVQDMDHENMFWYRQDPGLGLRLIYFSYDVKMKEKGDIPEGYSVSREKKERFSLILESASTNQTSMYLCASSLDSDTQYFGPGTRLTVL.

This sequence joins TRBV10-2 and TRBJ1-2; 7 nucleotides match TRBD1. CDR3 size: 15 residues. V was clipped by 1 base and J by 6 bases; unmatched bases: 8. Germline CDR1 and CDR2: WSHSY and SAAADI. The CDR3 nucleotides read TGCGCCAGCAGTGAGTTGGGCAGGGGGTTTAATGGCTACACCTTC. It is translated as CASSELGRGFNGYTF.

V and J are TRBV13 and TRBJ2-1; TRBD1 matches 9 bases. The CDR3 spans 17 residues. Germline-derived CDR1 and CDR2 are PRHDT and FYEKMQ (reference sequence). Trimming took 5 bases from V and 6 from J; bases not matched to a gene: 14. CDR3 nucleotides: TGTGCCAGCAGCATACTACAGGGGGCGCGAAGTCGCAATGAGCAGTTCTTC. Residues: CASSILQGARSRNEQFF.

The chain recombines TRBV18 with TRBJ2-5, with D unclear. Looked up from germline, CDR1 is KGHSH and CDR2 is LQKENI. V gave up 6 bases and J gave up 5 bases, with 10 bases separating them. CDR3 size: 12 residues. CDR3 protein: CASSRASETQYF. DNA for the CDR3: TGTGCCAGCTCTCGTGCGTCCGAGACCCAGTACTTC.

The J gene is TRBJ1-1, the V gene TRBV5-1; D is perhaps TRBD1 (5 bases). Trimming removed 0 bases at V and 1 base at J, with 7 bases between. From germline, CDR1 is SGHRS and CDR2 YFSETQ. The CDR3 spans 14 residues. The CDR3 reads CASSLVGENTEAFF. The CDR3 region has the DNA TGCGCCAGCAGCTTGGTGGGGGAGAACACTGAAGCTTTCTTT. Full variable domain (rest looked up from reference TRBV5-1 and TRBJ1-1): KAGVTQTPRYLIKTRGQQVTLSCSPISGHRSVSWYQQTPGQGLQFLFEYFSETQRNKGNFPGRFSGRQFSNSRSEMNVSTLELGDSALYLCASSLVGENTEAFFGQGTRLTVV.

V gene TRBV9 combines with J gene TRBJ1-4; D not resolved. The germline V gene encodes CDR1 SGDLS and CDR2 YYNGEE. V was clipped by 4 bases and J by 7 bases, with 23 bases between them. The CDR3 length is 17 residues. CDR3 DNA: TGTGCCAGCAGCCCCATGCCCCACAAGGGTCTGACTGAAAAACTGTTTTTT. It codes for CASSPMPHKGLTEKLFF. The whole variable domain, remainder taken from reference TRBV9 and TRBJ1-4, is DSGVTQTPKHLITATGQRVTLRCSPRSGDLSVYWYQQSLDQGLQFLIQYYNGEERAKGNILERFSAQQFPDLHSELNLSSLELGDSALYFCASSPMPHKGLTEKLFFGSGTQLSVL.

This clone occurred once. The chain employs TRBV2 and TRBJ2-7; the D gene is possibly TRBD2 (6 bases). CDR1 and CDR2 (germline): SNHLY, FYNNEI. Trimming left V 0 bases short and J 1 base short, with 19 bases between. The CDR3 runs 18 residues. This CDR3 is CASSEAGLGGLGSYEQYF. DNA for the CDR3: TGTGCCAGCAGTGAAGCGGGGTTGGGGGGATTGGGTTCCTACGAGCAGTACTTC. Combining the CDR3 with reference TRBV2 and TRBJ2-7 gives the whole variable domain EPEVTQTPSHQVTQMGQEVILRCVPISNHLYFYWYRQILGQKVEFLVSFYNNEISEKSEIFDDQFSVERPDGSNFTLKIRSTKLEDSAMYFCASSEAGLGGLGSYEQYFGPGTRLTVT.

The CDR3 sequence: CAISSAGGVDGYTF. CDR3 bases: TGTGCCATCAGTTCAGCGGGGGGAGTGGATGGCTACACCTTC. The V and J genes are TRBV10-3 and TRBJ1-2; D may be TRBD1 (5 bases). Germline assignment: CDR1 ENHRY and CDR2 SYGVKD. The CDR3 has 14 amino acids. Trimming left V 5 bases short and J 6 bases short, with 16 bases between.

This clone has a single count. The identical CDR3 is also encoded by other nucleotide sequences in the sample. The chain is built from TRBV5-1 and TRBJ2-5; TRBD1 agrees at 9 bases. After removal of 2 bases from V and 2 bases from J, the junction contained 1 base not matched to a gene. CDR1 is SGHRS and CDR2 is YFSETQ in the germline V gene. The CDR3 is made up of 14 amino acids. As DNA, the CDR3 is TGCGCCAGCAGCTTAGGACAGGGGCAAGAGACCCAGTACTTC. It specifies CASSLGQGQETQYF.

Concerning this clone: Different DNA sequences within this sample yield the same CDR3. J is TRBJ2-7 and V is TRBV6-1; perhaps TRBD1 as D (5 bases). Germline V gene lookup returns CDR1 MNHNS and CDR2 SASEGT. V was clipped by 2 bases and J by 6 bases, with 11 bases between them. The CDR3 extends over 13 amino acids. The CDR3, as DNA: TGTGCCAGCAGTGAATACGGGCAGGGCGAGCAGTACTTC. Residues: CASSEYGQGEQYF.